A selection of T cell receptor beta chains follows, all from one sample in a study of CD8+ T cells in alopecia areata. Sequenced by immunoSEQ multiplex PCR; TCRdb stores in-frame clones only, minus some. The sample includes some 150,000 clones, approximately 59% of them seen just once. The sample here was CD4+ T cells sorted from blood, taken at approximately week 56, from a patient treated with tofacitinib. All receptors come from a human donor with alopecia areata. CDR3s include the opening cysteine and the closing phenylalanine or tryptophan. The D gene is left open where the match is weak. Some rows mark clone size as missing; the rest say once, few, many or name a class of expanded clone.

>TRBD1|TRBV5-1|NA|TRBJ1-1
TGCGCCAGCAGCTTCGGACAGGGAAGTGAAGCTTTCTTT
CASSFGQGSEAFF
>TRBD2|TRBV6-5|once|TRBJ2-5
TGTGCCAGCAGTCGGTCCGGGACTAGCGAGACCCAGTACTTC
CASSRSGTSETQYF
>NA|TRBV15|NA|TRBJ1-3
TGTGCCACCAGCAGCTCCCTCGGGTCAGGAAACACCATATATTTT
CATSSSLGSGNTIYF
>NA|TRBV2|NA|TRBJ1-5
TGTGCCAGCAGTGTAGGTGGTCGGCCCCAGCATTTT
CASSVGGRPQHF
>NA|TRBV4-2|once|TRBJ1-3
TGTGCCAGCAGCCAAGTCAAGGGGGTCTCTGGAAACACCATATATTTT
CASSQVKGVSGNTIYF
>TRBD1|TRBV5-1|NA|TRBJ2-5
TGCGCCAGCAGTTTCGACAGGGCTGAGACCCAGTACTTC
CASSFDRAETQYF
>NA|TRBV2|NA|TRBJ2-7
TGTGCCAGCAGTGCCGGGACAAGGACTTACGAGCAGTACTTC
CASSAGTRTYEQYF
>TRBD1|TRBV29-1|few|TRBJ2-3
TGCAGCGTCGGGGTAGGACAGGCCTTTACAGATACGCAGTATTTT
CSVGVGQAFTDTQYF
>TRBD1|TRBV7-9|few|TRBJ1-4
TGTGCCAGCAGCTTAGGACAGGGGCGAGAAAAACTGTTTTTT
CASSLGQGREKLFF
>TRBD1|TRBV4-1|NA|TRBJ2-7
TGCGCCAGCAGCCTCGCCGGTGGCGGACAGGGTCTCGAGCAGTACTTC
CASSLAGGGQGLEQYF
>NA|TRBV6-6|NA|TRBJ1-1
TGTGCCAGTAAAAGTGTAACTGAAGCTTTCTTT
CASKSVTEAFF
>NA|TRBV5-1|few|TRBJ2-5
TGCGCCAGCAGCTTGGATGCCCTATTGGCTGAGACCCAGTACTTC
CASSLDALLAETQYF
>TRBD1|TRBV9|NA|TRBJ2-7
TGTGCCAGCAGCGTAGAGGGACAGGGGACCTACGAGCAGTACTTC
CASSVEGQGTYEQYF
>NA|TRBV2|NA|TRBJ1-1
TGTGCCAGCAGTGCCTGGAGGCAGAACACTGAAGCTTTCTTT
CASSAWRQNTEAFF
>NA|TRBV7-9|few|TRBJ1-2
TGTGCCAGCACACCCCAGGGAGGCTATGGCTACACCTTC
CASTPQGGYGYTF
>NA|TRBV7-4|once|TRBJ1-6
TGTGCCAGCATCGTGGCTGATTCACCCCTCCACTTT
CASIVADSPLHF
>NA|TRBV5-1|few|TRBJ2-2
TGCGCCAGCAGCTTGTCGCAGGGGAACACCGGGGAGCTGTTTTTT
CASSLSQGNTGELFF
>NA|TRBV25-1|NA|TRBJ1-1
TGTGCCAGCGGCCAGACAGGAACGTACACTGAAGCTTTCTTT
CASGQTGTYTEAFF
>NA|TRBV15|NA|TRBJ1-5
TGTGCCACCAGCAGAGACTTCGGTGTACAGCCCCAGCATTTT
CATSRDFGVQPQHF
>TRBD1|TRBV4-1|NA|TRBJ1-3
TGCGCCAGCAGCCAAGTAGCCCGGGACAGGAGCTCTGGAAACACCATATATTTT
CASSQVARDRSSGNTIYF
>NA|TRBV29-1|NA|TRBJ2-7
TGCAGCGTTGTGGGGCAGTCCTACGAGCAGTACTTC
CSVVGQSYEQYF
>NA|TRBV29-1|NA|TRBJ1-2
TGCAGCGTGGGGAGGGGCTCCCGCGGCTCTGGCTACACCTTC
CSVGRGSRGSGYTF
>NA|TRBV30|few|TRBJ2-7
TGTGCCTGGAGTGTTTGGGGAATAGGGCACGAGCAGTACTTC
CAWSVWGIGHEQYF
>TRBD2|TRBV29-1|NA|TRBJ2-2
TGCAGCGTTGAAGATGGGGGGACTAGCATCGCCGGGGAGCTGTTTTTT
CSVEDGGTSIAGELFF
>NA|TRBV2|NA|TRBJ2-7
TGTGCCAGCAGCCCGACCACCTACGAGCAGTACTTC
CASSPTTYEQYF
>TRBD2|TRBV29-1|few|TRBJ2-5
TGCAGCGTCGCTAGCGGGTCGGGGGAGACCCAGTACTTC
CSVASGSGETQYF
>NA|TRBV5-1|NA|TRBJ1-1
TGCGCCAGCAGCTTATATCCAAACACTGAAGCTTTCTTT
CASSLYPNTEAFF
>NA|TRBV29-1|few|TRBJ1-1
TGCAGCTTTATCAGGACCGGGAGGGGATTGAACACTGAAGCTTTCTTT
CSFIRTGRGLNTEAFF
>TRBD1|TRBV29-1|NA|TRBJ2-3
TGCAGCGAGGGACAGATTACAGATACGCAGTATTTT
CSEGQITDTQYF
>TRBD1|TRBV5-1|NA|TRBJ2-1
TGCGCCAGCAGCCACGGACAGGGGCAATACAATGAGCAGTTCTTC
CASSHGQGQYNEQFF
>NA|TRBV6-5|NA|TRBJ1-1
TGTGCCAGCAGTTACCGGGGGTCTGAAGCTTTCTTT
CASSYRGSEAFF
>NA|TRBV9|NA|TRBJ2-3
TGTGCCAGCAGCGTAGACCCGGGATCGGATACGCAGTATTTT
CASSVDPGSDTQYF
>NA|TRBV2|NA|TRBJ2-5
TGTGCCAGCAGTGAAGCGCTTGGCAGGACTCAAGAGACCCAGTACTTC
CASSEALGRTQETQYF
>NA|TRBV30|NA|TRBJ2-3
TGTGCCTGGAGTAGGACGGGAGGCACAGATACGCAGTATTTT
CAWSRTGGTDTQYF
>NA|TRBV30|NA|TRBJ1-2
TGTGCCTGGAGGAATAAGGGGGTTTACTATGGCTACACCTTC
CAWRNKGVYYGYTF
>TRBD2|TRBV5-1|NA|TRBJ2-5
TGCGCCAGCAGCCCAGGACTAGCGGGGGTCCAAGAGACCCAGTACTTC
CASSPGLAGVQETQYF
>TRBD2|TRBV5-1|NA|TRBJ2-1
TGCGCCAGCAGCTTGAGTCTAGCGGACTACAATGAGCAGTTCTTC
CASSLSLADYNEQFF
>NA|TRBV7-9|NA|TRBJ1-4
TGTGCCAGCAGCCTCCATAGGCCAACTAATGAAAAACTGTTTTTT
CASSLHRPTNEKLFF
>TRBD1|TRBV7-2|few|TRBJ1-5
TGTGCCAGCAGCCCGGGACAGGGCAATCAGCCCCAGCATTTT
CASSPGQGNQPQHF
>NA|TRBV11-2|NA|TRBJ2-5
TGTGCCAGCAGCTCCCTATCGTACCAAGAGACCCAGTACTTC
CASSSLSYQETQYF
>NA|TRBV29-1|NA|TRBJ2-1
TGCAGCGTTGGCCGGAGGGACCAGAGGGTCTGGGGTGAGCAGTTCTTC
CSVGRRDQRVWGEQFF
>NA|TRBV9|few|TRBJ1-6
TGTGCCAGCAGTGGCTCTGGACAGAGCAATTCACCCCTCCACTTT
CASSGSGQSNSPLHF